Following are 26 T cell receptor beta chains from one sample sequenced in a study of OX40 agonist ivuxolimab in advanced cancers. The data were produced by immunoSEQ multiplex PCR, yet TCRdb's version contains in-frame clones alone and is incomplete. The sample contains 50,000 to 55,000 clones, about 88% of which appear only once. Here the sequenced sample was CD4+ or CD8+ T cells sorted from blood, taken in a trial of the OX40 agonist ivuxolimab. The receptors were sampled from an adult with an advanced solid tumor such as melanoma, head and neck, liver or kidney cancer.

Here the CDR3 reads CGSSLLSGNTIYF. CDR3 in DNA: TGTGGGAGCAGCCTTCTCTCTGGAAACACCATATATTTT. This chain uses TRBV30 with TRBJ1-3; no definite D call. The CDR3 loop spans 13 amino acids. Germline V gene sequence: CDR1 GTSNPN, CDR2 SVGIG (reference sequence).

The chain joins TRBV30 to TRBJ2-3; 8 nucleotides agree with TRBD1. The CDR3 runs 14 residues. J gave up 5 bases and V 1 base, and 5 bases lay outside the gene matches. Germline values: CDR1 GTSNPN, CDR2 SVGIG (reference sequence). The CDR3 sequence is CAWSGRGRQDTQYF. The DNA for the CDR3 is TGTGCCTGGAGTGGCAGGGGGCGTCAAGATACGCAGTATTTT.

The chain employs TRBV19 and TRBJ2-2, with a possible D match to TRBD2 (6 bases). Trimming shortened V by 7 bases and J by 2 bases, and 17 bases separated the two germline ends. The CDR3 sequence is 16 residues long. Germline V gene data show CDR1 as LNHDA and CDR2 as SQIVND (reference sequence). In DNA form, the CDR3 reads TGTGCCAGTACCCCGGAGGGTCAGACCAACACCGGGGAGCTGTTTTTT. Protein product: CASTPEGQTNTGELFF.

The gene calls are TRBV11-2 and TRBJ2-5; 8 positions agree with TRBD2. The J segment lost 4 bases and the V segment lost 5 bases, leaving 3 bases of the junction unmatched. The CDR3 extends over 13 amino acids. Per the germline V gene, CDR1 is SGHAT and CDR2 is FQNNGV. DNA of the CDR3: TGTGCCAGCAGCGGGCGGGGGGTAGAGACCCAGTACTTC. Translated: CASSGRGVETQYF.

CDR3 protein: CASSPSPNTEAFF. CDR3 DNA sequence: TGTGCCAGCAGCCCTTCCCCGAACACTGAAGCTTTCTTT. V gene TRBV7-3 combines with J gene TRBJ1-1; no firm D call. The ends were cut back, 5 bases at V and 1 base at J, with 8 bases in the middle. The germline V gene encodes CDR1 SGHTA and CDR2 FQGTGA. This CDR3 has 13 amino acids.

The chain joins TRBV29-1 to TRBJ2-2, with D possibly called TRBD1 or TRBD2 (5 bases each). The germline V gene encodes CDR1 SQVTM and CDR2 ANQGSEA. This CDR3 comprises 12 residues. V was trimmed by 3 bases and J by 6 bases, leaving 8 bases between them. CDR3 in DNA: TGCAGCGTTGACTGGGGGTCCGGGGAGCTGTTTTTT. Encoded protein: CSVDWGSGELFF.

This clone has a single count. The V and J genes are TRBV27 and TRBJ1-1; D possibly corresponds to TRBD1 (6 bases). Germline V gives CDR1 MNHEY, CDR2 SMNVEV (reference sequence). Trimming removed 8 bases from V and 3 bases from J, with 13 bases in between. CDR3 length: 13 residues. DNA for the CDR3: TGTGCCAGCGGGCTGGACAGAGACACTGAAGCTTTCTTT. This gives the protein CASGLDRDTEAFF.

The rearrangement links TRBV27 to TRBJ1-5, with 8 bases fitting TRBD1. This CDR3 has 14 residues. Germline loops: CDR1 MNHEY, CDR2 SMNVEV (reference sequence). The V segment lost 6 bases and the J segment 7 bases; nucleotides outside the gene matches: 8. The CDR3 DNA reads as TGTGCCAGCAGAAAGACAGGGGCGGTACAGCCCCAGCATTTT. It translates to CASRKTGAVQPQHF.

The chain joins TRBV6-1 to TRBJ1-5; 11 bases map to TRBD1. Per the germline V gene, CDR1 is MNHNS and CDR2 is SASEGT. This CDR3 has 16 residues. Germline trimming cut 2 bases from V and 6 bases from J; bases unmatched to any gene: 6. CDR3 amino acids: CASSENGQGAGQPQHF. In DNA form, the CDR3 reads TGTGCCAGCAGTGAAAACGGACAGGGGGCAGGTCAGCCCCAGCATTTT.

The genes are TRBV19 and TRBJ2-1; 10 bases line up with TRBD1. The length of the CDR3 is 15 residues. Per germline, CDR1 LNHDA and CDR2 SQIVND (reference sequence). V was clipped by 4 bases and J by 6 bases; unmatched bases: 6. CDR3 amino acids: CASSRDRGLANEQFF. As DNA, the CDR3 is TGTGCCAGTAGTAGAGACAGGGGGCTGGCCAATGAGCAGTTCTTC.

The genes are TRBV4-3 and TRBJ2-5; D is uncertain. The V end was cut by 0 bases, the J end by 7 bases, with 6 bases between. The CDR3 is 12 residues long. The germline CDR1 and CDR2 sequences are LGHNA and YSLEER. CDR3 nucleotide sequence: TGCGCCAGCAGCCAAGATATCGGGACCCAGTACTTC. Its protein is CASSQDIGTQYF.

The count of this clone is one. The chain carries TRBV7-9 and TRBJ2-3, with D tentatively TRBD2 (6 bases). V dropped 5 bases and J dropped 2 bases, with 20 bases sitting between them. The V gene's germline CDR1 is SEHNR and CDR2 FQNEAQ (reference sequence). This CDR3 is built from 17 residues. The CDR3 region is CASSARGGGKATDTQYF. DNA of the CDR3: TGTGCCAGCAGCGCCAGAGGTGGCGGGAAGGCCACAGATACGCAGTATTTT.

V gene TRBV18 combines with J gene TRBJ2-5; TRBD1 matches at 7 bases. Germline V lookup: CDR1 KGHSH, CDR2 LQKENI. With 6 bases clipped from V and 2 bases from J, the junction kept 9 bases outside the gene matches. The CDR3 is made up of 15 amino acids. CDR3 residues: CASSNPVTGQETQYF. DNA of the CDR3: TGTGCCAGCTCTAACCCCGTGACAGGGCAAGAGACCCAGTACTTC.

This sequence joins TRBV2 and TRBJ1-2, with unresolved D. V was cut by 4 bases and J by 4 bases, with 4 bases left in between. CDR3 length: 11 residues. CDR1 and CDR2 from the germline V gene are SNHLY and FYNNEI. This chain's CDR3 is CASSGSYGYTF. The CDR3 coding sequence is TGTGCCAGCAGTGGCAGCTATGGCTACACCTTC. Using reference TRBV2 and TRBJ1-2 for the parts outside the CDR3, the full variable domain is EPEVTQTPSHQVTQMGQEVILRCVPISNHLYFYWYRQILGQKVEFLVSFYNNEISEKSEIFDDQFSVERPDGSNFTLKIRSTKLEDSAMYFCASSGSYGYTFGSGTRLTVV.

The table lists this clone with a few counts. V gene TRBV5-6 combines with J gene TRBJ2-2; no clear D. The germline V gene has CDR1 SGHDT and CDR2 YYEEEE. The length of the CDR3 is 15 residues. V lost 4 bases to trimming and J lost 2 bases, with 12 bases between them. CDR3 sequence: CASSRTPTNTGELFF. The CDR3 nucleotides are TGTGCCAGCAGCAGAACGCCGACTAACACCGGGGAGCTGTTTTTT.

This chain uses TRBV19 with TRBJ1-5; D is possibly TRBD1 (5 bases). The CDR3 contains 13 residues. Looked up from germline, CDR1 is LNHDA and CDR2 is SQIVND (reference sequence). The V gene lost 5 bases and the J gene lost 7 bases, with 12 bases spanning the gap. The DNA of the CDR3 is TGTGCCAGTAGTTCCCAGGGAAACCAGCCCCAGCATTTT. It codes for CASSSQGNQPQHF.

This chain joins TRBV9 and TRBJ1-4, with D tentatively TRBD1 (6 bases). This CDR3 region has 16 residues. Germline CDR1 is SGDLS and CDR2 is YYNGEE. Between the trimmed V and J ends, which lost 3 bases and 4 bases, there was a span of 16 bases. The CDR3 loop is CASSDARGQYNEKLFF. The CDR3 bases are TGTGCCAGCAGCGACGCCCGCGGACAGTATAATGAAAAACTGTTTTTT.

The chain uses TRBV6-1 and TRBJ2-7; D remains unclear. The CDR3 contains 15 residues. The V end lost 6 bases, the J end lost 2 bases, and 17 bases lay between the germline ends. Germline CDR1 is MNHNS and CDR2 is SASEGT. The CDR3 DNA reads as TGTGCCAGCAGCCCTGGACGGCGTTCCACCTACGAGCAGTACTTC. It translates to CASSPGRRSTYEQYF.

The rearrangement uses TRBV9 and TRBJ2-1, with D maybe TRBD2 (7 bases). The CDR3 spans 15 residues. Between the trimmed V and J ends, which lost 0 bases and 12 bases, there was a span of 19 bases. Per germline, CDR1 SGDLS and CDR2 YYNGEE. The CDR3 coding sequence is TGTGCCAGCAGCGTAGAGGGGGAGGGACCAACGGGGCAGTTCTTC. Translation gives CASSVEGEGPTGQFF.

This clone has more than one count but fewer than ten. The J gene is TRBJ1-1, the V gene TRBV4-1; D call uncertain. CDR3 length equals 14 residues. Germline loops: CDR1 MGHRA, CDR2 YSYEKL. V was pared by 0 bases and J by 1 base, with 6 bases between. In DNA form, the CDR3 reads TGCGCCAGCAGCCAAGAACGTAGGAACACTGAAGCTTTCTTT. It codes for CASSQERRNTEAFF.

CDR3 protein: CASSNTGSRNTGELFF. The CDR3 region has the DNA TGCGCCAGCAGTAACACAGGGTCGAGGAACACCGGGGAGCTGTTTTTT. The chain joins TRBV5-1 to TRBJ2-2, with a possible D match to TRBD1 (6 bases). With 5 bases removed from V and 1 base from J, the gap between germline ends came to 15 bases. The germline gives CDR1 SGHRS, CDR2 YFSETQ. The CDR3 is 16 residues long.

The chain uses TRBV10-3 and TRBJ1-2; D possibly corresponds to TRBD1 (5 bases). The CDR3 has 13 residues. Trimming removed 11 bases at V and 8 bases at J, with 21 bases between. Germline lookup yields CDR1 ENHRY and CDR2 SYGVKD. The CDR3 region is CAFRDGLFAGYTF. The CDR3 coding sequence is TGTGCCTTCCGGGACGGACTTTTTGCAGGCTACACCTTC.

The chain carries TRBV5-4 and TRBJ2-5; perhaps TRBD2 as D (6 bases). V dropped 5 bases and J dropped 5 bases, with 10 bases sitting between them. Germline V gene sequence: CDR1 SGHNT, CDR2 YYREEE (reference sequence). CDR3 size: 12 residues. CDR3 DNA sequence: TGTGCCAGCAGATGGGGGGATGAGACCCAGTACTTC. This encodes CASRWGDETQYF.

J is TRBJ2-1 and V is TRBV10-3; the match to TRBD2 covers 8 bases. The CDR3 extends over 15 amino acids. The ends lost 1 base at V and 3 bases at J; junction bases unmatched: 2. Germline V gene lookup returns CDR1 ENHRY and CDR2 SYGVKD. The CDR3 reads CAISEYSGSYNEQFF. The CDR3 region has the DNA TGTGCCATCAGTGAGTACAGCGGGAGCTACAATGAGCAGTTCTTC.

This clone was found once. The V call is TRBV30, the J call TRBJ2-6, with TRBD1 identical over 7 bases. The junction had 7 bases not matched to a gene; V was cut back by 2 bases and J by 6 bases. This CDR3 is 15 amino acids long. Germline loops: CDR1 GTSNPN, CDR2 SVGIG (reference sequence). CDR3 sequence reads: CAWSRGGTEANVLTF. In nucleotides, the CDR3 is TGTGCCTGGAGTAGAGGGGGCACCGAGGCCAACGTCCTGACTTTC.

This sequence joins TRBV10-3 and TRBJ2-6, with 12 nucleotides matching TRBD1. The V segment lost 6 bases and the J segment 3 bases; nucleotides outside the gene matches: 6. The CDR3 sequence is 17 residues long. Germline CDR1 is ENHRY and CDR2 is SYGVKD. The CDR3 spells CAIRAGTGGNGANVLTF. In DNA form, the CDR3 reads TGTGCCATCAGGGCCGGGACAGGGGGCAATGGGGCCAACGTCCTGACTTTC.